The entry below describes one T cell receptor (beta chain). This sample is drawn from a study of cytomegalovirus exposure and HLA in healthy donors. The PCR used 60 Vbeta and 13 Jbeta primers. Repertoires were generated with immunoSEQ multiplex PCR, while TCRdb's copy carries only in-frame clones and drops some. The table records just over 150,000 clones, approximately 78% of them present only once. Sample: PBMCs. This receptor was identified in a woman between 40 and 50 years old in good health and CMV-seronegative.

CDR3 region: CASRVPGRYTEAFF. As DNA, the CDR3 is TGTGCCAGCAGGGTCCCAGGGCGGTACACTGAAGCTTTCTTT. This chain uses TRBV11-2 with TRBJ1-1; TRBD1 might be the D (5 bases). V lost 6 bases and J lost 3, with 14 bases in between. This CDR3 contains 14 residues. The germline V gene encodes CDR1 SGHAT and CDR2 FQNNGV.